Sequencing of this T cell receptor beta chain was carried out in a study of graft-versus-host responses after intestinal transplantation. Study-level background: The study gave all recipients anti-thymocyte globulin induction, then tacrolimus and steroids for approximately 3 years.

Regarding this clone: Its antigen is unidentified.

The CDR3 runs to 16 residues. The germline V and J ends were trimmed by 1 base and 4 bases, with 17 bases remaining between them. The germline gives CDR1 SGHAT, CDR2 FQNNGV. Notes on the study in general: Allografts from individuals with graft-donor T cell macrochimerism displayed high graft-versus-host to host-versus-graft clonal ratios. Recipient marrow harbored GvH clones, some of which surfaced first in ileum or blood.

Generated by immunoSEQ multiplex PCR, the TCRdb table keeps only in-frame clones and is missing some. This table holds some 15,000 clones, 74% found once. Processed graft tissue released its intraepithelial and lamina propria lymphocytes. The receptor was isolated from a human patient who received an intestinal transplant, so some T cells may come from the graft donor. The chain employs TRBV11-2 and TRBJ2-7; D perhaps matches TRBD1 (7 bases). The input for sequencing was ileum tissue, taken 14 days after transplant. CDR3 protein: CASSLGGSGGQYEQYF. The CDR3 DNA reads TGTGCCAGCAGCTTAGGGGGATCAGGGGGGCAATACGAGCAGTACTTC.